This passage covers 30 T cell receptor beta chains from one sample sequenced in a study of T cells after yellow fever vaccination. TCRdb analysed the 5' RACE reads with MiXCR anew, one entry per CDR3 protein. The repertoire includes about 130,000 distinct CDR3 sequences, approximately 7% of them detected once, and nearly 2.5% sits in the top ten. The sequencing used CD4+ T cells sorted from PBMCs, collected approximately 11 days after the first yellow fever vaccination. The receptors were sampled from a man aged 18 to 29 who received the YFV17D yellow fever vaccine.

This clonotype was seen many times. The DNA of the CDR3 is TGTGCCAGCAGCCAAGGTTACACCGGGGAGCTGTTTTTT. Its translation: CASSQGYTGELFF. The rearrangement uses TRBV3-1 and TRBJ2-2; D is ambiguous. Germline values: CDR1 LGHDT, CDR2 YNNKEL (reference sequence). Trimming took 1 base from V and 3 from J, leaving 3 bases between them. The CDR3 runs to 13 residues.

This clonotype was seen a handful of times. The chain couples TRBV5-1 to TRBJ2-2; TRBD1 matches at 11 bases. The trim removed 4 bases at V and 0 bases at J, leaving 8 bases unmatched. The CDR3 runs 18 residues. CDR1 SGHRS and CDR2 YFSETQ come from the germline V gene. The chain's CDR3 is CASSERTGGPSNTGELFF. The CDR3 DNA is TGCGCCAGCAGCGAGAGGACAGGGGGCCCTTCGAACACCGGGGAGCTGTTTTTT.

This clonotype has a count of ten or more. The rearrangement joins TRBV12-3 or TRBV12-4 to TRBJ2-7; 8 positions agree with TRBD1. The CDR3 has 15 amino acids. After removal of 5 bases from V and 4 bases from J, the junction contained 10 bases not matched to a gene. The DNA for the CDR3 is TGTGCCAGCAGTCCAGGACAGGGCTTAGGGTACGAGCAGTACGTC. Translating gives CASSPGQGLGYEQYV.

This clonotype was seen ten or more times. The chain couples TRBV18 to TRBJ2-5; D is unresolved. V shed 3 bases and J shed 0 bases, with 2 bases lying between them. Germline V gene sequence: CDR1 KGHSH, CDR2 LQKENI. The CDR3 is 12 residues long. CDR3 in amino acids: CASSPNQETQYF. CDR3 DNA: TGTGCCAGCTCACCCAACCAAGAGACCCAGTACTTC.

This clonotype has ten or more counts. J is TRBJ2-5 and V is TRBV29-1; 7 bases are a match to TRBD1. V shed 6 bases, J shed 0 bases, and the junction held 1 base outside the gene matches. Germline V gene sequence: CDR1 SQVTM, CDR2 ANQGSEA. The CDR3 has 12 residues. The CDR3 DNA is TGCAGCGTGACAGGGCACCAAGAGACCCAGTACTTC. It yields the protein CSVTGHQETQYF.

Ten or more counts support this clonotype. This chain links TRBV9 with TRBJ2-5; no clear D gene. This CDR3 contains 13 residues. The germline V gene encodes CDR1 SGDLS and CDR2 YYNGEE. V lost 1 base and J lost 4, with 8 bases in between. For the CDR3, the DNA is TGTGCCAGCAGCGTACTATGGGGAGAGACCCAGTACTTC. Protein product: CASSVLWGETQYF. Looking up the rest from reference TRBV9 and TRBJ2-5 gives the full variable domain: DSGVTQTPKHLITATGQRVTLRCSPRSGDLSVYWYQQSLDQGLQFLIQYYNGEERAKGNILERFSAQQFPDLHSELNLSSLELGDSALYFCASSVLWGETQYFGPGTRLLVL.

This clonotype has ten or more counts. This sequence joins TRBV6-6 and TRBJ2-2; 8 positions match TRBD1. This CDR3 has 13 amino acids. Per germline, CDR1 MNHNY and CDR2 SVGAGI (reference sequence). J lost 6 bases, V lost 6 bases, and 3 bases had no gene match. The CDR3 region is CASSLRGPGELFF. The CDR3 DNA sequence: TGTGCCAGCAGCCTCAGGGGGCCCGGGGAGCTGTTTTTT.

This clonotype was detected only a few times. The genes are TRBV7-2 and TRBJ2-6; D is unresolved. Trimming removed 6 bases at V and 4 bases at J, with 7 bases between. Looked up from germline, CDR1 is SGHTA and CDR2 is FQGNSA. The CDR3 has 13 residues. The CDR3, as DNA: TGTGCCAGCAGATTTCAGGGGGCCAACGTCCTGACTTTC. Protein sequence: CASRFQGANVLTF.

The sample holds a few counts of this clonotype. The V and J genes are TRBV7-2 and TRBJ2-5; perhaps TRBD1 as D (6 bases). V lost 4 bases and J lost 3, with 12 bases in between. The CDR3 contains 14 residues. The germline V gene encodes CDR1 SGHTA and CDR2 FQGNSA. The CDR3, as DNA: TGTGCCAGCAGCTCTTACAGGGTAGAAGAGACCCAGTACTTC. Protein: CASSSYRVEETQYF. The entire variable domain, with the rest obtained from reference TRBV7-2 and TRBJ2-5, is as follows: GAGVSQSPSNKVTEKGKDVELRCDPISGHTALYWYRQSLGQGLEFLIYFQGNSAPDKSGLPSDRFSAERTGGSVSTLTIQRTQQEDSAVYLCASSSYRVEETQYFGPGTRLLVL.

This clonotype has ten or more counts. The chain employs TRBV28 and TRBJ2-7; 9 bases are a match to TRBD2. V gave up 8 bases and J gave up 4 bases; unmatched junction bases: 9. Per germline, CDR1 MDHEN and CDR2 SYDVKM. CDR3 length: 14 amino acids. The CDR3 loop is CASVQGTSPYEQYV. CDR3 coding DNA: TGTGCCAGCGTACAGGGGACTAGCCCGTACGAGCAGTACGTC.

Remarks on this clonotype: A read error may explain this, as a much larger clone is one base away. This rearrangement joins TRBV11-2 to TRBJ1-3; D is uncertain. Trimming stripped 9 bases from V and 0 bases from J, with 9 bases between. This CDR3 has 13 residues. CDR1 and CDR2 (germline): SGHAT, FQNNGV. CDR3 coding DNA: TGTGCCAGTGTAGGGAACTCTGGAAACACCATATATTTT. Amino acid sequence: CASVGNSGNTIYF. Full variable domain (remainder filled in from reference TRBV11-2 and TRBJ1-3): EAGVAQSPRYKIIEKRQSVAFWCNPISGHATLYWYQQILGQGPKLLIQFQNNGVVDDSQLPKDRFSAERLKGVDSTLKIQPAKLEDSAVYLCASVGNSGNTIYFGEGSWLTVV.

This clonotype has ten or more counts. The V gene is TRBV6-2 or TRBV6-3, the J gene TRBJ2-3, with 7 bases identical to TRBD1. Trimming took 2 bases from V and 0 from J; bases not matched to a gene: 5. This CDR3 contains 16 residues. Germline values: CDR1 MNHEY, CDR2 SVGEGT. In DNA, the CDR3 is TGTGCCAGCAGTTACGGGGACAGAGGAAGCACAGATACGCAGTATTTT. This translates into CASSYGDRGSTDTQYF.

In the case of this clonotype: Relative to the germline gene, one junction end is altered; a read error may explain this. The V gene is TRBV18, the J gene TRBJ1-4, with D possibly TRBD1 on 6 matching bases. The CDR3 sequence is 18 residues long. Germline CDR1 KGHSH, CDR2 LQKENI. The CDR3 sequence is CAGSQFDRRPGAYEKLFF. CDR3 nucleotides: TGTGCCGGCTCACAGTTCGACAGGCGGCCCGGGGCCTATGAAAAACTGTTTTTT.

This clonotype was picked up many times. CDR3 residues: CASRQSTTTNEKLFF. The CDR3 nucleotides read TGTGCCAGCAGACAGTCGACAACTACGAATGAAAAACTGTTTTTT. The V and J genes are TRBV7-2 and TRBJ1-4, with D hard to call. Trimming took 6 bases from V and 5 from J, leaving 16 bases between them. CDR1 and CDR2 (germline): SGHTA, FQGNSA. There are 15 residues in the CDR3.

This clonotype appeared a few times. The chain combines TRBV11-2 with TRBJ1-1; D not certain. Trimming removed 1 base at V and 1 base at J, with 7 bases between. CDR1 is SGHAT, CDR2 FQNNGV, per germline. The CDR3 spans 14 residues. The CDR3: CASSLVRGNTEAFF. For the CDR3, the DNA is TGTGCCAGCAGCTTAGTGCGGGGGAACACTGAAGCTTTCTTT.

The table lists this clonotype with many counts. This rearrangement joins TRBV12-3 or TRBV12-4 to TRBJ2-1, with 9 bases aligning to TRBD1. The CDR3 consists of 14 residues. V lost 7 bases, J lost 4 bases, and 5 bases stayed unmatched. DNA of the CDR3: TGTGCCAGCATTAGGGGACAGGGATACAATGAGCAGTTCTTC. Its protein product is CASIRGQGYNEQFF.

This clonotype was counted a few times. The chain is built from TRBV7-3 and TRBJ2-5; D ambiguous. CDR3 length equals 13 residues. CDR1 is SGHTA, CDR2 FQGTGA, per germline. V was clipped by 5 bases and J by 4 bases, with 11 bases between them. The CDR3 reads CASSPSARETQYF. The CDR3 bases are TGTGCCAGCAGCCCAAGCGCCCGAGAGACCCAGTACTTC.

This clonotype was detected many times. This chain uses TRBV6-2 or TRBV6-3 with TRBJ1-1; D may be TRBD1 (5 bases). In germline, CDR1 is MNHEY, CDR2 SVGEGT. V lost 0 bases to trimming and J lost 1 base, with 24 bases between them. CDR3 length equals 20 residues. The CDR3 protein is CASSYSIRVWQGTWNTEAFF. The CDR3 region has the DNA TGTGCCAGCAGTTACTCGATACGTGTTTGGCAGGGCACTTGGAACACTGAAGCTTTCTTT.

The J gene is TRBJ2-7, the V gene TRBV15; 10 bases fit TRBD1. The junction had 4 bases not matched to a gene; V was cut back by 3 bases and J by 5 bases. The CDR3 runs to 14 residues. The germline gives CDR1 LNHNV, CDR2 YYDKDF (reference sequence). The CDR3 nucleotides are TGTGCCACCAGCAGGGACAGGGGGTCGCACGAGCAGTACTTC. Translation: CATSRDRGSHEQYF.

There are many counts of this clonotype. V and J are TRBV7-2 and TRBJ1-1, with D unresolved. Germline V CDR1 and CDR2: SGHTA, FQGNSA. The CDR3 consists of 12 residues. The ends were cut back, 5 bases at V and 6 bases at J, with 10 bases in the middle. The CDR3 is CASSPRTAEAFF. The CDR3 DNA sequence: TGTGCCAGCAGCCCGCGGACCGCTGAAGCTTTCTTT.

With regard to this clonotype: The junction and the germline gene differ at one end; a read error may be behind it. The chain employs TRBV6-1 and TRBJ2-1; the D gene could be TRBD1 or TRBD2 (5 bases each). From germline, CDR1 is MNHNS and CDR2 SASEGT. There are 17 residues in the CDR3. The CDR3 sequence: CASSGAHPGPIYNEKFF. The DNA for the CDR3 is TGTGCCAGCAGTGGAGCCCATCCGGGACCCATCTACAATGAGAAGTTCTTC.

This clonotype was detected ten times or more. One junction end disagrees with the germline gene, perhaps due to a read error. V is TRBV12-3 or TRBV12-4 and J is TRBJ2-3; unclear D gene. The CDR3 extends over 13 amino acids. The CDR3 nucleotides read TGCGCCAGCAGCTTGGCAGGCACAGATACGCAGTATTTT. Translation gives CASSLAGTDTQYF.

This clonotype was counted at least ten times. This rearrangement joins TRBV12-3 or TRBV12-4 to TRBJ1-6, with 7 bases lining up with TRBD1. The trim removed 5 bases at V and 7 bases at J, leaving 8 bases unmatched. The length of the CDR3 is 15 residues. The CDR3 bases are TGTGCCAGCAGTCGCGAGGGGGCAGTCAATTCACCCCTCCACTTT. Translating it yields CASSREGAVNSPLHF.

This clonotype was detected ten times or more. The chain couples TRBV5-1 to TRBJ2-7; a weak D match, TRBD1 (6 bases). Trimming took 3 bases from V and 1 from J, leaving 20 bases between them. This CDR3 comprises 17 residues. The V gene's germline CDR1 is SGHRS and CDR2 YFSETQ. The CDR3, as DNA: TGCGCCAGCAGCTACTCACTCAGGGGCGTGGGTTCCTACGAGCAGTACTTC. The encoded protein is CASSYSLRGVGSYEQYF.

Many counts were recorded for this clonotype. CDR3 nucleotides: TGTGCCAGCAGCCAAGAATGGCGCTCCCGGGCGGGGGGCTATACGCAGTATTTT. Encoded protein: CASSQEWRSRAGGYTQYF. V is TRBV4-2 and J is TRBJ2-3, with 8 bases lining up with TRBD2. The CDR3 runs 18 residues. The V gene's germline CDR1 is LGHNA and CDR2 YNFKEQ. Trimming took 0 bases from V and 7 from J; bases not matched to a gene: 15.

In its sample, this clonotype was seen a few times. An end of the junction does not agree with germline; a read error may underlie this. The rearrangement links TRBV5-6 to TRBJ2-5; unclear D gene. The CDR3 has 12 amino acids. Germline CDR1 SGHDT, CDR2 YYEEEE. This chain's CDR3 is CARSLGQETQYF. CDR3 coding DNA: TGTGCCAGGAGCTTGGGGCAAGAGACCCAGTACTTC.

This clonotype was seen many times. V usage is TRBV12-3 or TRBV12-4 and J usage is TRBJ2-5, with D uncertain. V was clipped by 6 bases and J by 4 bases, with 6 bases between them. The CDR3 runs to 11 residues. The CDR3 DNA reads TGTGCCAGCAGCCGTGGAGAGACCCAGTACTTC. Its translation: CASSRGETQYF.

Remarks on this clonotype: A read error may be the cause here, since a much bigger clone is one base away. The chain uses TRBV5-1 and TRBJ2-5; D may be TRBD1 (6 bases). V was cut by 4 bases and J by 5 bases, with 12 bases left in between. CDR1 and CDR2 (germline): SGHRS, YFSETQ. The CDR3 is made up of 13 amino acids. The CDR3 here is CASSRDTHETQYF. The CDR3 DNA reads TGCGCCAGCAGCCGGGACACCCACGAGACCCAGTACTTC. Based on the CDR3 plus reference TRBV5-1 and TRBJ2-5, the full variable domain is KAGVTQTPRYLIKTRGQQVTLSCSPISGHRSVSWYQQTPGQGLQFLFEYFSETQRNKGNFPGRFSGRQFSNSRSEMNVSTLELGDSALYLCASSRDTHETQYFGPGTRLLVL.

In its sample, this clonotype was seen many times. The chain uses TRBV12-3 or TRBV12-4 and TRBJ1-5, with D possibly being TRBD1 (6 bases). The CDR3 runs to 14 residues. Trimming shortened V by 6 bases and J by 4 bases, and 13 bases separated the two germline ends. The CDR3 region is CASRRTVRNQPQHF. The CDR3 DNA reads TGTGCCAGCAGGCGGACAGTAAGGAATCAGCCCCAGCATTTT.

There are many counts of this clonotype. V gene TRBV20-1 combines with J gene TRBJ1-1; D is ambiguous. The CDR3 sequence is 14 residues long. V lost 5 bases and J lost 2, with 15 bases in between. Germline CDR1 DFQATT, CDR2 SNEGSKA (reference sequence). The CDR3 is CSARHIRANTEAFF. CDR3 sequence (DNA): TGCAGTGCTCGGCACATTAGGGCTAACACTGAAGCTTTCTTT.